This TCR beta chain emerged from a study of blood T cell repertoires in COVID-19. As for the study in general: From the United States, Italy and Spain came samples of acute and convalescent COVID-19. PBMCs, B-cell-depleted T cells, or T cells were the source of the cDNA or gDNA that made up the material.

Original handling: Reference gene primers were amplified, and this amplification served to estimate nucleated cell counts. TCRdb keeps only in-frame clones here, not all; method: immunoSEQ multiplex PCR. V and J calls and clone size are those listed in that table; D and trimming were worked out from the DNA. In the table there are 150,000 to 200,000 clones, roughly 88% of which are singletons. V was shortened by 4 bases and J by 0 bases, with 10 bases between the two germline ends. Germline-derived CDR1 and CDR2 are GTSNPN and SVGIG (reference sequence). The CDR3 sequence is 14 residues long. The chain is built from TRBV30 and TRBJ1-3; D is unresolved. This receptor was obtained from a woman in her twenties or thirties with acute or convalescent COVID-19. The source material was peripheral blood. The CDR3 region is CAWTLPFSGNTIYF. The CDR3 DNA reads TGTGCCTGGACCCTCCCGTTCTCTGGAAACACCATATATTTT. The variable domain in full, with the rest retrieved from reference TRBV30 and TRBJ1-3, is SQTIHQWPATLVQPVGSPLSLECTVEGTSNPNLYWYRQAAGRGLQLLFYSVGIGQISSEVPQNLSASRPQDRQFILSSKKLLLSDSGFYLCAWTLPFSGNTIYFGEGSWLTVV.